Listed below are T cell receptor beta chains from one sample, sequenced in a study of cytomegalovirus exposure and HLA in healthy donors. Sequenced by immunoSEQ multiplex PCR; TCRdb stores in-frame clones only, minus some. The sample has fewer than 200,000 clones, about 82% seen once. The specimen was PBMCs. The receptors stem from a woman younger than 35 in good health and CMV-seronegative. Each CDR3 is given with its conserved first and last residue. D genes are given only for firm matches. Size is stated for part of the rows, as once, few or many counts, or as a class when the clone is expanded.

clone_size: -; d_call: TRBD1; j_call: TRBJ1-1; v_call: TRBV2; cdr3_nt: TGTGCCAGCGACAGGGACACCGTAGTACTGAACACTGAAGCTTTCTTT; cdr3_aa: CASDRDTVVLNTEAFF
clone_size: -; d_call: -; j_call: TRBJ1-1; v_call: TRBV11-3; cdr3_nt: TGTGCCAGCAGCTTCGCTATGAACACTGAAGCTTTCTTT; cdr3_aa: CASSFAMNTEAFF
clone_size: -; d_call: -; j_call: TRBJ2-7; v_call: TRBV5-5; cdr3_nt: TGTGCCAGCAGCCCGGACAGTCCCTACGAGCAGTACTTC; cdr3_aa: CASSPDSPYEQYF
clone_size: -; d_call: TRBD1; j_call: TRBJ2-7; v_call: TRBV30; cdr3_nt: TGTGCCTGGACCGAGGGACAGGGGGCAGGAGAGCAGTACTTC; cdr3_aa: CAWTEGQGAGEQYF
clone_size: -; d_call: TRBD1; j_call: TRBJ2-3; v_call: TRBV6-1; cdr3_nt: TGTGCCAGCAGTCTTCGACAGGGGGTAGATACGCAGTATTTT; cdr3_aa: CASSLRQGVDTQYF
clone_size: -; d_call: -; j_call: TRBJ2-1; v_call: TRBV11-3; cdr3_nt: TGTGCCAGCAGCCGTGAGGGCCATGGGAACAATGAGCAGTTCTTC; cdr3_aa: CASSREGHGNNEQFF
clone_size: -; d_call: TRBD1; j_call: TRBJ1-2; v_call: TRBV28; cdr3_nt: TGTGCCAGCTCTACCGGGACAGGGGGCGCCGGCTATGGCTACACCTTC; cdr3_aa: CASSTGTGGAGYGYTF
clone_size: -; d_call: -; j_call: TRBJ1-2; v_call: TRBV7-9; cdr3_nt: TGTGCCAGCAGCTTAGCCCAGGGGCCGGGTGGCTACACCTTC; cdr3_aa: CASSLAQGPGGYTF
clone_size: -; d_call: TRBD2; j_call: TRBJ2-7; v_call: TRBV7-9; cdr3_nt: TGTGCCAGCAGCTACGGAGCGGGAGAGCATTACGAGCAGTACTTC; cdr3_aa: CASSYGAGEHYEQYF
clone_size: -; d_call: TRBD2; j_call: TRBJ2-1; v_call: TRBV5-1; cdr3_nt: TGCGCCAGCAGCTCCCGGACTAGCGGGAAGCACAATGAGCAGTTCTTC; cdr3_aa: CASSSRTSGKHNEQFF
clone_size: -; d_call: -; j_call: TRBJ1-5; v_call: TRBV7-2; cdr3_nt: TGTGCCAGCAGCGCAGGTGTCCAGCCCCAGCATTTT; cdr3_aa: CASSAGVQPQHF
clone_size: -; d_call: -; j_call: TRBJ2-2; v_call: TRBV27; cdr3_nt: TGTGCCAGCAGTTTAGCGGGCTCGGAGAACACCGGGGAGCTGTTTTTT; cdr3_aa: CASSLAGSENTGELFF
clone_size: once; d_call: -; j_call: TRBJ2-4; v_call: TRBV21-1; cdr3_nt: TGTGCCAGCAGCAAAGCGCCGGGTTTGCAAAAATGGAACATTCAGTACTTC; cdr3_aa: CASSKAPGLQKWNIQYF
clone_size: -; d_call: -; j_call: TRBJ2-1; v_call: TRBV29-1; cdr3_nt: TGCAGCGTTTTTTCCGGGAAAAGCTACAATGAGCAGTTCTTC; cdr3_aa: CSVFSGKSYNEQFF
clone_size: -; d_call: -; j_call: TRBJ1-1; v_call: TRBV30; cdr3_nt: TGTGCCTGGAGTGGTCCCTCATTGAGTAACACTGAAGCTTTCTTT; cdr3_aa: CAWSGPSLSNTEAFF
clone_size: -; d_call: -; j_call: TRBJ2-7; v_call: TRBV13; cdr3_nt: TGTGCCAGCAGGGGTTTAGCCCTCGGCTACGAGCAGTACTTC; cdr3_aa: CASRGLALGYEQYF
clone_size: -; d_call: -; j_call: TRBJ2-5; v_call: TRBV29-1; cdr3_nt: TGCAGCGTTGGCAGGGGAGAGACCCAGTACTTC; cdr3_aa: CSVGRGETQYF
clone_size: -; d_call: -; j_call: TRBJ2-2; v_call: TRBV7-2; cdr3_nt: TGTGCCAGCAGCCTTAGGAACACCGGGGAGCTGTTTTTT; cdr3_aa: CASSLRNTGELFF
clone_size: few; d_call: -; j_call: TRBJ1-1; v_call: TRBV5-1; cdr3_nt: TGCGCCAGCAGCGCAACAGGGCCCATGAACACTGAAGCTTTCTTT; cdr3_aa: CASSATGPMNTEAFF
clone_size: -; d_call: -; j_call: TRBJ1-2; v_call: TRBV7-9; cdr3_nt: TGTTCCAGCAGCGAAAACAGCGGGGTCGGAGGCTACACCTTC; cdr3_aa: CSSSENSGVGGYTF
clone_size: once; d_call: TRBD2; j_call: TRBJ2-7; v_call: TRBV14; cdr3_nt: TGTGCCAGCAGCCAAGTCGTGGGAGGGGTGTCCGAGCAGTACTTC; cdr3_aa: CASSQVVGGVSEQYF
clone_size: -; d_call: -; j_call: TRBJ2-5; v_call: TRBV21-1; cdr3_nt: TGTGCCAGCAGCACCCCCGCGCGACAGGGAAGAGAGACCCAGTACTTC; cdr3_aa: CASSTPARQGRETQYF
clone_size: -; d_call: -; j_call: TRBJ1-1; v_call: TRBV7-9; cdr3_nt: TGTTCCAGCAGCGCCTGGAGGTCCCTGAACACTGAAGCTTTCTTT; cdr3_aa: CSSSAWRSLNTEAFF
clone_size: -; d_call: -; j_call: TRBJ1-1; v_call: TRBV27; cdr3_nt: TGTGCCAGCAGTTTGGGGACGGGGAGGGGTGAAGCTTTCTTT; cdr3_aa: CASSLGTGRGEAFF
clone_size: once; d_call: -; j_call: TRBJ1-2; v_call: TRBV27; cdr3_nt: TGTGCCAGCAGACCGTTATACTTGACAGCCAACTATGGCTACACCTTC; cdr3_aa: CASRPLYLTANYGYTF
clone_size: -; d_call: -; j_call: TRBJ2-1; v_call: TRBV10-3; cdr3_nt: TGTGCCACCAACAGGGCCGACAATGAGCAGTTCTTC; cdr3_aa: CATNRADNEQFF
clone_size: -; d_call: TRBD2; j_call: TRBJ2-5; v_call: TRBV30; cdr3_nt: TGTGCCTGGAGCGGGAGGGTACAAGAGACCCAGTACTTC; cdr3_aa: CAWSGRVQETQYF
clone_size: -; d_call: -; j_call: TRBJ1-1; v_call: TRBV5-1; cdr3_nt: TGCGCCAGCAGCACAACAGGGAGCCGGAGGACTGAAGCTTTCTTT; cdr3_aa: CASSTTGSRRTEAFF
clone_size: -; d_call: -; j_call: TRBJ2-6; v_call: TRBV18; cdr3_nt: TGTGCCAGCTCACCATTAGCTGGGGCCAACGTCCTGACTTTC; cdr3_aa: CASSPLAGANVLTF
clone_size: few; d_call: TRBD1; j_call: TRBJ2-2; v_call: TRBV7-2; cdr3_nt: TGTGCCAGCAGTTTACAGGGGCCGGCGATCACCGGGGAGCTGTTTTTT; cdr3_aa: CASSLQGPAITGELFF
clone_size: once; d_call: -; j_call: TRBJ2-2; v_call: TRBV30; cdr3_nt: TGTGCCTGGACAAAGCGGTATCACGGGGAGCTGTTTTTT; cdr3_aa: CAWTKRYHGELFF
clone_size: -; d_call: -; j_call: TRBJ1-4; v_call: TRBV19; cdr3_nt: TGTGCCAGTAGTAGGGGCTTTGAAAAACTGTTTTTT; cdr3_aa: CASSRGFEKLFF
clone_size: -; d_call: -; j_call: TRBJ2-7; v_call: TRBV27; cdr3_nt: TGTGCCAGCAGCCCAAGTCATACCTACGAGCAGTACTTC; cdr3_aa: CASSPSHTYEQYF
clone_size: -; d_call: -; j_call: TRBJ1-1; v_call: TRBV5-1; cdr3_nt: TGCGCCAGCAGCTTGGGAGAGTTTCGAGGGGGCACTGAAGCTTTCTTT; cdr3_aa: CASSLGEFRGGTEAFF
clone_size: -; d_call: -; j_call: TRBJ1-4; v_call: TRBV5-6; cdr3_nt: TGTGCCAGCAGCTCACTAGTCGCAACTAATGAAAAACTGTTTTTT; cdr3_aa: CASSSLVATNEKLFF
clone_size: -; d_call: TRBD2; j_call: TRBJ2-7; v_call: TRBV7-9; cdr3_nt: TGTGCCAGCAGGGCTAGCGGGAGTCTCTACGAGCAGTACTTC; cdr3_aa: CASRASGSLYEQYF
clone_size: -; d_call: TRBD2; j_call: TRBJ2-7; v_call: TRBV4-3; cdr3_nt: TGCGCCAGCAGCCAGGATACTAGCGGGCAATACGAGCAGTACTTC; cdr3_aa: CASSQDTSGQYEQYF
clone_size: -; d_call: -; j_call: TRBJ2-1; v_call: TRBV29-1; cdr3_nt: TGCAGCGTATTAATTCCTGTTGCGGGACCCTACAATGAGCAGTTCTTC; cdr3_aa: CSVLIPVAGPYNEQFF
clone_size: -; d_call: -; j_call: TRBJ2-7; v_call: TRBV5-6; cdr3_nt: TGTGCCAGCAGCTTGCTTCCTTTTGGGGGCCAGAAGAGTTACTACGAGCAGTACTTC; cdr3_aa: CASSLLPFGGQKSYYEQYF
clone_size: -; d_call: TRBD1; j_call: TRBJ2-7; v_call: TRBV7-8; cdr3_nt: TGTGCCAGCAGCTCCGACAGGGGGCGCGAGCAGTACTTC; cdr3_aa: CASSSDRGREQYF
clone_size: -; d_call: -; j_call: TRBJ1-1; v_call: TRBV21-1; cdr3_nt: TGTGCCTGGCTCCCCCGGGACAATGGGGGAGACACTGAAGCTTTCTTT; cdr3_aa: CAWLPRDNGGDTEAFF
clone_size: -; d_call: -; j_call: TRBJ1-4; v_call: TRBV27; cdr3_nt: TGTGCCAGCAGTCCTACAGGGCCTAATGAAAAACTGTTTTTT; cdr3_aa: CASSPTGPNEKLFF
clone_size: few; d_call: TRBD2; j_call: TRBJ2-3; v_call: TRBV18; cdr3_nt: TGTGCCAGCTCACCCGCCGGGACTAGCCCTTCTCAGGTGACGCAGTATTTT; cdr3_aa: CASSPAGTSPSQVTQYF
clone_size: -; d_call: -; j_call: TRBJ2-1; v_call: TRBV14; cdr3_nt: TGTGCCAGCAGTAGTGGGCAAACGCGCTACTACAATGAGCAGTTCTTC; cdr3_aa: CASSSGQTRYYNEQFF
clone_size: -; d_call: -; j_call: TRBJ1-2; v_call: TRBV28; cdr3_nt: TGTGCCAGCAGTTTTAGACACCCTTCTGGCTACACCTTC; cdr3_aa: CASSFRHPSGYTF
clone_size: -; d_call: TRBD2; j_call: TRBJ2-1; v_call: TRBV6-6; cdr3_nt: TGTGCCAGCAGACAAACCGGGACTAGCGGGTACAATGAGCAGTTCTTC; cdr3_aa: CASRQTGTSGYNEQFF
clone_size: few; d_call: -; j_call: TRBJ2-5; v_call: TRBV5-6; cdr3_nt: TGTGCCAGCAGCCCCCCCCTTTCCGAAGAGACCCAGTACTTC; cdr3_aa: CASSPPLSEETQYF
clone_size: -; d_call: TRBD2; j_call: TRBJ2-7; v_call: TRBV7-3; cdr3_nt: TGTGCCAGCAGCTTAGGAGCGGGAGGGCCCTACGAGCAGTACTTC; cdr3_aa: CASSLGAGGPYEQYF
clone_size: -; d_call: -; j_call: TRBJ1-5; v_call: TRBV2; cdr3_nt: TGTGCCAGCAAACGTGAACTGGGCGAAAATCAGCCCCAGCATTTT; cdr3_aa: CASKRELGENQPQHF
clone_size: -; d_call: TRBD1; j_call: TRBJ2-7; v_call: TRBV7-9; cdr3_nt: TGTTCCAGCAGCAAGGGACAGGGGGCAGGGGAGCAGTACTTC; cdr3_aa: CSSSKGQGAGEQYF
clone_size: -; d_call: -; j_call: TRBJ2-5; v_call: TRBV7-2; cdr3_nt: TGTGCCAGCAGCTCCCGCGGACAGGGAGGGGAGACCCAGTACTTC; cdr3_aa: CASSSRGQGGETQYF